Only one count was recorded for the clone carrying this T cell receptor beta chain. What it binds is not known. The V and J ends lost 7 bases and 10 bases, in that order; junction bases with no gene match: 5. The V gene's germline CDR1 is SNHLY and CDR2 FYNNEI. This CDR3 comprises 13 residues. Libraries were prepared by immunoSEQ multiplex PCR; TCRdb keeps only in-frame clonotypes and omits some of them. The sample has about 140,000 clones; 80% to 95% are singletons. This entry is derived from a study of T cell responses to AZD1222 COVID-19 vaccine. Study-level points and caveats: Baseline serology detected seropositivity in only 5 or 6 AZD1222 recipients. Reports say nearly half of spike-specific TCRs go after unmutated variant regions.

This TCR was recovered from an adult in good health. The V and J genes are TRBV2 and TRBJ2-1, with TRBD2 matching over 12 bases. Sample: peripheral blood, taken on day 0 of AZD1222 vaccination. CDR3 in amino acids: CASTSGRAREQFF. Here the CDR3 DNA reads TGTGCCAGCACTAGCGGGAGGGCCCGGGAGCAGTTCTTC.